These 20 T cell receptor beta chains originate from one sample sequenced in a study of blood T cell repertoires in COVID-19. The table came from immunoSEQ multiplex PCR; TCRdb's copy has only in-frame clones and leaves some out. The sample has more than 300,000 clones; around nine tenths are singletons. Sequenced sample: peripheral blood. The receptors originated from a woman aged 18-29 years who had recovered from COVID-19.

The chain has TRBV24-1 and TRBJ2-7; the match to TRBD2 covers 9 bases. V was clipped by 1 base and J by 0 bases; unmatched bases: 9. The length of the CDR3 is 18 residues. Germline V lookup: CDR1 KGHDR, CDR2 SFDVKD. The CDR3 nucleotides read TGTGCCACCAGTGATTTCGGGGGTAGCGGGAGAATCTCCTACGAGCAGTACGTC. Its protein is CATSDFGGSGRISYEQYV.

The chain couples TRBV30 to TRBJ2-5, with 9 nucleotides matching TRBD2. J was trimmed by 4 bases and V by 3 bases; bases with no gene match: 12. The CDR3 runs 16 residues. Germline CDR1 is GTSNPN and CDR2 is SVGIG (reference sequence). This chain's CDR3 is CAWSPQRRAGGETQYF. The CDR3, as DNA: TGTGCCTGGAGCCCCCAGCGACGAGCGGGAGGAGAGACCCAGTACTTC.

V and J are TRBV5-1 and TRBJ2-1, with TRBD2 as a possible D gene (7 bases). The CDR3 has 16 amino acids. Germline values: CDR1 SGHRS, CDR2 YFSETQ. The V end was cut by 0 bases, the J end by 3 bases, with 13 bases between. CDR3 amino acids: CASSLEVGGGYNEQFF. The DNA of the CDR3 is TGCGCCAGCAGCTTGGAGGTGGGAGGGGGCTACAATGAGCAGTTCTTC.

This clone was observed once. The rearrangement uses TRBV11-2 and TRBJ2-7, with D uncertain. With 0 bases removed from V and 2 bases from J, the gap between germline ends came to 17 bases. Germline assignment: CDR1 SGHAT and CDR2 FQNNGV. CDR3 length equals 17 residues. CDR3 amino acids: CASSLDRFTVSAYEQYV. In nucleotides, the CDR3 is TGTGCCAGCAGCTTAGATCGATTTACCGTTTCGGCCTACGAGCAGTACGTC.

This clone was seen a handful of times. V and J are TRBV6-5 and TRBJ1-3; the D gene is possibly TRBD1 (5 bases). Germline-derived CDR1 and CDR2 are MNHEY and SVGAGI. This CDR3 has 16 residues. V dropped 2 bases and J dropped 4 bases, with 15 bases sitting between them. CDR3 amino acids: CASSYTTGSFGNTIYF. DNA of the CDR3: TGTGCCAGCAGTTACACAACAGGCTCTTTCGGAAACACCATATATTTT.

V gene TRBV2 combines with J gene TRBJ1-5; 7 bases align to TRBD1. V shed 6 bases, J shed 6 bases, and the junction held 11 bases outside the gene matches. This CDR3 has 15 residues. Germline V gene data show CDR1 as SNHLY and CDR2 as FYNNEI. In DNA form, the CDR3 reads TGTGCCAGCAGACGGGGAGGAGGGGGCAGTCAGCCCCAGCATTTT. Amino acids: CASRRGGGGSQPQHF.

The genes are TRBV27 and TRBJ1-1, with D perhaps TRBD1 (5 bases). The V gene lost 6 bases and the J gene lost 1 base, with 15 bases spanning the gap. The CDR3 covers 15 residues. CDR1 is MNHEY and CDR2 is SMNVEV in the germline V gene (reference sequence). The CDR3 DNA sequence: TGTGCCAGCAGCCTAGGGGAAATACCGAACACTGAAGCTTTCTTT. Protein product: CASSLGEIPNTEAFF.

The rearrangement joins TRBV5-1 to TRBJ2-3; TRBD2 matches at 10 bases. V was clipped by 0 bases and J by 3 bases; unmatched bases: 10. CDR3 length equals 18 residues. Germline CDR1 and CDR2: SGHRS and YFSETQ. CDR3 loop: CASSLEFKREGLTDTQYF. CDR3 in DNA: TGCGCCAGCAGCTTGGAGTTCAAGCGGGAGGGATTGACAGATACGCAGTATTTT.

V usage is TRBV9 and J usage is TRBJ2-3, with 8 bases fitting TRBD2. V shed 1 base and J 5 bases; nucleotides not matched to a gene: 6. Per the germline V gene, CDR1 is SGDLS and CDR2 is YYNGEE. The CDR3 length is 15 residues. The CDR3 coding sequence is TGTGCCAGCAGCGTATCAGCGGGAGTTAGAGATACGCAGTATTTT. It yields the protein CASSVSAGVRDTQYF.

The gene calls are TRBV5-4 and TRBJ1-3; D uncertain. The CDR3 runs 16 residues. The ends were cut back, 0 bases at V and 4 bases at J, with 14 bases in the middle. Germline assignment: CDR1 SGHNT and CDR2 YYREEE (reference sequence). CDR3 coding DNA: TGTGCCAGCAGCTTGGCGGGAGGGATTTCCGGAAACACCATATATTTT. This gives the protein CASSLAGGISGNTIYF.

The chain carries TRBV10-3 and TRBJ1-5, with D perhaps TRBD1 (5 bases). Germline-derived CDR1 and CDR2 are ENHRY and SYGVKD. Trimming pared 0 bases from V and 0 bases from J, leaving 15 bases between. CDR3 length equals 18 residues. The CDR3 sequence is CAISESGFPGLSNQPQHF. The CDR3 region has the DNA TGTGCCATCAGTGAGTCCGGCTTCCCGGGACTTAGCAATCAGCCCCAGCATTTT.

The chain employs TRBV3-1 (or the pseudogene TRBV3-2) and TRBJ2-5; D unclear. Germline CDR1 reads LGHDT; CDR2 reads YNNKEL (reference sequence). The germline V and J ends were trimmed by 3 bases and 7 bases, with 6 bases remaining between them. CDR3 length equals 11 residues. The CDR3 DNA is TGTGCCAGCAGCCAGGTCGGGACCCAGTACTTC. This gives the protein CASSQVGTQYF.

This clone was found once. The J gene is TRBJ1-1, the V gene TRBV6-5; the D is unclear. This CDR3 spans 15 amino acids. From germline, CDR1 is MNHEY and CDR2 SVGAGI. V was clipped by 5 bases and J by 0 bases, with 13 bases between them. The CDR3 sequence is CASSPLVLMNTEAFF. The CDR3 DNA reads TGTGCCAGCAGTCCACTTGTCCTCATGAACACTGAAGCTTTCTTT.

In the case of this clone: The sample carries other DNA sequences with the same CDR3. The V call is TRBV3-1 (or the pseudogene TRBV3-2), the J call TRBJ1-1, with D unresolved. The germline gives CDR1 LGHDT, CDR2 YNNKEL (reference sequence). The CDR3 runs to 13 residues. Trimming took 2 bases from V and 5 from J, leaving 9 bases between them. CDR3 sequence: CASSQRFGTEAFF. CDR3 nucleotide sequence: TGTGCCAGCAGCCAACGGTTTGGTACTGAAGCTTTCTTT.

This clone was recorded a few times. The V call is TRBV6-5, the J call TRBJ1-1; TRBD1 matches 11 bases. The V and J ends lost 6 bases and 4 bases, in that order; junction bases with no gene match: 4. The germline gives CDR1 MNHEY, CDR2 SVGAGI. The CDR3 contains 14 residues. In nucleotides, the CDR3 is TGTGCCAGCAGCACCGGGACAGGGGGCACTGAAGCTTTCTTT. Translation gives CASSTGTGGTEAFF.

This clone was picked up one time. The CDR3 spells CSVERLAGGQETQYF. CDR3 in DNA: TGCAGCGTTGAACGTCTAGCGGGAGGTCAAGAGACCCAGTACTTC. The chain is built from TRBV29-1 and TRBJ2-5; 11 nucleotides match TRBD2. This CDR3 has 15 amino acids. Germline V CDR1 and CDR2: SQVTM, ANQGSEA. The J segment lost 2 bases and the V segment lost 2 bases, leaving 4 bases of the junction unmatched.

The chain's CDR3 is CASIGQAGPLLENTEAFF. The CDR3 region has the DNA TGTGCCAGTATCGGACAGGCTGGTCCCCTACTAGAGAACACTGAAGCTTTCTTT. The chain has TRBV19 and TRBJ1-1; 7 nucleotides line up with TRBD1. The CDR3 spans 18 residues. Losses at the gene ends were 7 bases for V and 1 base for J; bases not matched to a gene: 18. CDR1 LNHDA and CDR2 SQIVND come from the germline V gene (reference sequence).

This clone was detected once. This rearrangement joins TRBV5-1 to TRBJ1-4; no reliable D call. V shed 0 bases and J shed 8 bases, with 26 bases lying between them. From germline, CDR1 is SGHRS and CDR2 YFSETQ. The CDR3 totals 19 residues. This chain's CDR3 is CASSLEENLDFMFGEKLFF. The CDR3 bases are TGCGCCAGCAGCTTGGAAGAGAATTTGGACTTTATGTTCGGAGAAAAACTGTTTTTT.

This chain joins TRBV27 and TRBJ2-1; 7 bases are shared with TRBD1. V lost 5 bases, J lost 7 bases, and 11 bases stayed unmatched. Per germline, CDR1 MNHEY and CDR2 SMNVEV (reference sequence). CDR3 length equals 15 residues. In nucleotides, the CDR3 is TGTGCCAGCAGTACATATCGACAGGGTGGGAATGAGCAGTTCTTC. As protein: CASSTYRQGGNEQFF.

This rearrangement joins TRBV30 to TRBJ1-6, with D uncertain. V lost 4 bases and J 11 bases, leaving 15 bases between the germline ends. Germline loops: CDR1 GTSNPN, CDR2 SVGIG (reference sequence). This CDR3 has 13 residues. The CDR3 region is CAWTTTGKAPLHF. Written as DNA, the CDR3 is TGTGCCTGGACCACAACGGGGAAGGCACCCCTCCACTTT.